Below are 17 T cell receptor beta chains sequenced from a single sample in a study of PD-1 blockade in classical Hodgkin lymphoma. TCRdb's copy holds only in-frame clones and misses some; the assay was immunoSEQ multiplex PCR. The sample lists about 110,000 clones; approximately 90% were seen once. Exposure to brentuximab vedotin varied, and each patient had relapsed following autologous stem cell transplantation. Sample: peripheral blood mononuclear cells (PBMCs), taken before the second cycle of nivolumab. The source is a human donor with classical Hodgkin lymphoma.

The chain recombines TRBV2 with TRBJ1-1; D may be TRBD1 (6 bases). CDR1 and CDR2 from the germline V gene are SNHLY and FYNNEI. The CDR3 length is 16 residues. The ends were cut back, 7 bases at V and 1 base at J, with 19 bases in the middle. This CDR3 is CASNGLGARQNTEAFF. DNA for the CDR3: TGTGCCAGCAACGGGTTGGGGGCTAGACAGAACACTGAAGCTTTCTTT.

A note on this clone: The germline gene is not matched at one end of the junction; a read error may be the cause. The CDR3 reads CASRGAGGGTSGNNEQFF. CDR3 in DNA: TGTGCCAGCCGCGGGGCAGGGGGGGGGACTAGCGGGAACAACGAGCAGTTCTTC. J is TRBJ2-1 and V is TRBV25-1, with 13 positions matching TRBD2. The length of the CDR3 is 18 residues. The germline CDR1 and CDR2 sequences are MGHDK and SYGVNS. Supplemented by reference TRBV25-1 and TRBJ2-1, the full variable domain reads EADIYQTPRYLVIGTGKKITLECSQTMGHDKMYWYQQDPGMELHLIHYSYGVNSTEKGDLSSESTVSRIRTEHFPLTLESARPSHTSQYLCASRGAGGGTSGNNEQFFGPGTRLTVL.

The chain joins TRBV5-8 to TRBJ2-1; D gene uncertain. Germline V gene data show CDR1 as SGHTS and CDR2 as YDEGEE. Trimming took off 0 bases at V and 8 bases at J, with 3 bases between the two ends. CDR3 length: 11 amino acids. DNA for the CDR3: TGTGCCAGCAGCTTGGGGTATGAGCAGTTCTTC. Protein: CASSLGYEQFF.

The chain links TRBV2 to TRBJ1-2; D is unresolved. The CDR3 length is 13 residues. Germline assignment: CDR1 SNHLY and CDR2 FYNNEI. Deletions cut 3 bases from V and 1 base from J, with 6 bases between. CDR3 residues: CASSDRVNYGYTF. The CDR3 DNA is TGTGCCAGCAGTGACCGAGTTAACTATGGCTACACCTTC.

The V gene is TRBV28, the J gene TRBJ1-4, with TRBD1 matching 10 bases. The V and J ends lost 6 bases and 6 bases, in that order; junction bases with no gene match: 4. Germline CDR1 and CDR2: MDHEN and SYDVKM. The CDR3 has 14 amino acids. The CDR3 coding sequence is TGTGCCAGCAGCACCGGGACAGGGGATGAAAAACTGTTTTTT. This gives the protein CASSTGTGDEKLFF.

The chain recombines TRBV6-5 with TRBJ1-2; D is unresolved. V shed 2 bases and J shed 6 bases, with 10 bases lying between them. Per germline, CDR1 MNHEY and CDR2 SVGAGI. This CDR3 is built from 13 residues. CDR3 DNA: TGTGCCAGCAGTTACAGGGTTGAGAATGGCTACACCTTC. It is translated as CASSYRVENGYTF.

This chain connects TRBV18 to TRBJ2-7; D uncertain. This CDR3 is built from 15 residues. Germline values: CDR1 KGHSH, CDR2 LQKENI. The V gene lost 2 bases and the J gene lost 5 bases, with 16 bases spanning the gap. The CDR3 DNA sequence: TGTGCCAGCTCACCATCTCCCCACTTTGGAAACGAGCAGTACTTC. Its protein product is CASSPSPHFGNEQYF.

The CDR3 sequence is CASSKQGLAGRTDTQYF. Written as DNA, the CDR3 is TGTGCCAGTAGCAAACAGGGACTAGCGGGGCGCACAGATACGCAGTATTTT. This chain links TRBV19 with TRBJ2-3, with TRBD2 matching over 13 bases. The CDR3 is made up of 17 amino acids. Germline CDR1 reads LNHDA; CDR2 reads SQIVND (reference sequence). V lost 6 bases to trimming and J lost 1 base; unmatched junction nucleotides: 7.

This clone has more than one count but fewer than ten. The chain joins TRBV11-3 to TRBJ2-3; D perhaps matches TRBD2 (6 bases). This CDR3 has 15 amino acids. V was trimmed by 6 bases and J by 4 bases, leaving 17 bases between them. Germline V gives CDR1 SGHNT, CDR2 YENEEA. CDR3: CASSQGQGGPDTQYF. In DNA, the CDR3 is TGTGCCAGCAGTCAAGGGCAGGGAGGCCCAGATACGCAGTATTTT.

Comments on this clone: At one of its ends the junction is not consistent with the germline gene, which may arise from a read error. The chain employs TRBV5-1 and TRBJ1-1, with no clear D. The CDR3 has 14 amino acids. Germline V lookup: CDR1 SGHRS, CDR2 YFSETQ. The DNA of the CDR3 is TGTGCCAGCAGCTTGGATTGGGGTGCCACTGAAGCTTTCTTT. Translation: CASSLDWGATEAFF.

This sequence joins TRBV7-8 and TRBJ2-1; TRBD1 is a possible D gene (6 bases). Germline V gives CDR1 SGHVS, CDR2 FQNEAQ. Trimming removed 4 bases at V and 3 bases at J, with 13 bases between. This CDR3 contains 15 residues. The CDR3 region has the DNA TGTGCCAGCAGCTCTTCGGACAGAGGCTACAATGAGCAGTTCTTC. Translating it yields CASSSSDRGYNEQFF.

V is TRBV7-9 and J is TRBJ2-7, with D unclear. There are 16 residues in the CDR3. V was pared by 1 base and J by 1 base, with 14 bases between. Germline V gives CDR1 SEHNR, CDR2 FQNEAQ (reference sequence). The CDR3 region has the DNA TGTGCCAGCAGCTTAGGACACCTTATGGGGTCCTACGAGCAGTACTTC. Translation gives CASSLGHLMGSYEQYF.

This chain links TRBV18 with TRBJ2-7, with TRBD1 matching 7 bases. CDR1 and CDR2 (germline): KGHSH, LQKENI. The CDR3 is made up of 14 amino acids. V lost 3 bases to trimming and J lost 2 bases; unmatched junction nucleotides: 4. CDR3 residues: CASSPNRGTYEQYF. The CDR3 DNA reads as TGTGCCAGCTCACCCAACAGGGGTACCTACGAGCAGTACTTC. The complete variable domain, with remaining parts taken from reference TRBV18 and TRBJ2-7, reads NAGVMQNPRHLVRRRGQEARLRCSPMKGHSHVYWYRQLPEEGLKFMVYLQKENIIDESGMPKERFSAEFPKEGPSILRIQQVVRGDSAAYFCASSPNRGTYEQYFGPGTRLTVT.

The chain is built from TRBV6-1 and TRBJ1-1, with D tentatively TRBD1 (5 bases). The CDR3 length is 13 residues. Trimming took off 6 bases at V and 1 base at J, with 9 bases between the two ends. Germline CDR1 is MNHNS and CDR2 is SASEGT. The DNA for the CDR3 is TGTGCCAGCAGGGGACCAGGGAACACTGAAGCTTTCTTT. Translating gives CASRGPGNTEAFF.

This clone was counted once. V is TRBV6-5 and J is TRBJ2-7, with 7 bases identical to TRBD1. V was pared by 6 bases and J by 3 bases, with 11 bases of the junction left unmatched. This CDR3 spans 15 amino acids. CDR1 MNHEY and CDR2 SVGAGI come from the germline V gene. The CDR3 coding sequence is TGTGCCAGCAGCAAAACTGGGACAGCCCACTACGAGCAGTACTTC. Translated, it gives CASSKTGTAHYEQYF.

This chain joins TRBV18 and TRBJ1-1; possibly TRBD1 for D (5 bases). CDR1 and CDR2 from the germline V gene are KGHSH and LQKENI. The CDR3 consists of 16 residues. Trimming shortened V by 1 base and J by 4 bases, and 16 bases separated the two germline ends. The DNA for the CDR3 is TGTGCCAGCTCACCACGCGCGGGGCGCGATGGCACTGAAGCTTTCTTT. It encodes CASSPRAGRDGTEAFF.

The V and J genes are TRBV9 and TRBJ2-1; TRBD2 agrees at 13 bases. V lost 7 bases, J lost 6 bases, and 7 bases stayed unmatched. Germline V gene sequence: CDR1 SGDLS, CDR2 YYNGEE. CDR3 length: 15 residues. CDR3 DNA: TGTGCCAGCGGAGCCGGGACTAGCGGGATCAATGAGCAGTTCTTC. Protein: CASGAGTSGINEQFF.